The 19 T cell receptor beta chains below were found in one sample sequenced in a study of T-cell reconstitution after alpha-beta-depleted transplantation in children. Preparation of the TCRbeta library used unique molecular identifiers. TCRdb called the PCR reads again in MiXCR, with one record for every CDR3 protein. The table shows about 610,000 distinct CDR3 sequences, with roughly a tenth occurring only once. The sample in question was PBMCs from the stem cell graft donor, obtained from the stem cell graft. These receptors were obtained from a human donor who donated a stem cell graft to a child with acute myeloid leukemia.

This clonotype was picked up many times. The genes are TRBV4-3 and TRBJ2-3; 9 bases map to TRBD2. This CDR3 has 17 residues. The trim removed 0 bases at V and 7 bases at J, leaving 11 bases unmatched. Germline V gives CDR1 LGHNA, CDR2 YSLEER. CDR3 nucleotide sequence: TGCGCCAGCAGCCAAGATGGAAGCGCGGGGGGGATGAATACGCAGTATTTT. It codes for CASSQDGSAGGMNTQYF.

This clonotype was picked up a small number of times. V is TRBV12-3 or TRBV12-4 and J is TRBJ2-2; D may be TRBD2 (5 bases). Trimming removed 6 bases from V and 1 base from J, with 12 bases in between. CDR3 length: 15 amino acids. CDR3 nucleotides: TGTGCCAGCAGGCCCGGGATTCTGAACACCGGGGAGCTGTTTTTT. Its translation: CASRPGILNTGELFF.

The rearrangement uses TRBV12-3 or TRBV12-4 and TRBJ2-7; 9 bases align to TRBD1. The CDR3 runs to 16 residues. With V trimmed by 2 bases and J by 4 bases, 9 bases remained unmatched. The CDR3 DNA is TGTGCCAGCAGTTTAATCCTCGGGACAGGGACTTACGAGCAGTACTTC. Translated: CASSLILGTGTYEQYF.

This clonotype was seen a few times. CDR3 coding DNA: TGTGCTAGTGGCTCCCAGGGCTGGGAGACCCAGTACTTC. Encoded protein: CASGSQGWETQYF. The rearrangement joins TRBV12-5 to TRBJ2-5; TRBD1 is a possible D gene (5 bases). This CDR3 has 13 amino acids. The V end was cut by 6 bases, the J end by 5 bases, with 13 bases between. Germline V gives CDR1 LGHNT, CDR2 FRNRAP.

In this sample, this clonotype turned up many times. The CDR3: CSASEMRGLEQFF. CDR3 DNA sequence: TGCAGTGCTAGCGAGATGAGAGGGCTTGAGCAGTTCTTC. This sequence joins TRBV20-1 and TRBJ2-1; TRBD2 is a possible D gene (5 bases). This CDR3 spans 13 amino acids. Germline V gene data show CDR1 as DFQATT and CDR2 as SNEGSKA (reference sequence). The germline V and J ends were trimmed by 3 bases and 9 bases, with 15 bases remaining between them.

The chain couples TRBV10-3 to TRBJ2-1, with D possibly called TRBD1 or TRBD2 (5 bases each). Trimming removed 2 bases at V and 2 bases at J, with 7 bases between. The CDR3 runs 14 residues. Germline CDR1 is ENHRY and CDR2 is SYGVKD. The CDR3 nucleotides are TGTGCCATCAGTGAGCAGGGAGCCTACAATGAGCAGTTCTTC. This translates into CAISEQGAYNEQFF.

There are many counts of this clonotype. This chain links TRBV29-1 with TRBJ2-4; TRBD1 agrees at 9 bases. V lost 6 bases to trimming and J lost 4 bases; unmatched junction nucleotides: 7. The CDR3 has 14 amino acids. Germline V gives CDR1 SQVTM, CDR2 ANQGSEA. The CDR3 here is CSVVRQGVKNIQYF. Here the CDR3 DNA reads TGCAGCGTAGTAAGACAGGGGGTAAAAAACATTCAGTACTTC.

The rearrangement links TRBV6-1 to TRBJ2-1; 10 bases match TRBD2. This CDR3 comprises 15 residues. CDR1 and CDR2 (germline): MNHNS, SASEGT. Germline trimming cut 7 bases from V and 8 bases from J; bases unmatched to any gene: 11. The CDR3 region is CASTLIAGGLDEQFF. The CDR3 DNA is TGTGCCAGCACCTTGATAGCGGGGGGACTCGATGAGCAGTTCTTC.

The chain is built from TRBV20-1 and TRBJ2-7; 7 bases fit TRBD2. Trimming removed 5 bases from V and 2 bases from J; junction bases left unmatched: 6. The CDR3 spans 13 residues. Germline values: CDR1 DFQATT, CDR2 SNEGSKA (reference sequence). CDR3 in DNA: TGCAGTGCTGCCCCGGGGGGAACCTACGAGCAGTACTTC. Encoded protein: CSAAPGGTYEQYF.

This clonotype appeared many times. V and J are TRBV29-1 and TRBJ2-1; 8 bases align to TRBD1. V trimming: 7 bases; J trimming: 8 bases; junction bases outside the gene matches: 16. The CDR3 is made up of 15 amino acids. CDR1 and CDR2 from the germline V gene are SQVTM and ANQGSEA. CDR3 sequence (DNA): TGCAGCGGAAAACCACATGGACAGGGTGACGATGAGCAGTTCTTC. It codes for CSGKPHGQGDDEQFF.

This clonotype was observed at least ten times. V usage is TRBV20-1 and J usage is TRBJ2-5, with 10 nucleotides matching TRBD2. After removal of 6 bases from V and 5 bases from J, the junction contained 9 bases not matched to a gene. Germline V gene sequence: CDR1 DFQATT, CDR2 SNEGSKA (reference sequence). This CDR3 has 14 amino acids. CDR3 loop: CSAGRSGRGETQYF. CDR3 nucleotide sequence: TGCAGTGCCGGCAGGAGCGGGAGGGGTGAGACCCAGTACTTC.

This clonotype was detected ten times or more. The chain links TRBV12-3 or TRBV12-4 to TRBJ1-1; D is unclear. The CDR3 has 12 residues. Trimming shortened V by 6 bases and J by 1 base, and 6 bases separated the two germline ends. This CDR3 reads CASRRENTEAFF. CDR3 sequence (DNA): TGTGCCAGCAGGAGGGAGAACACTGAAGCTTTCTTT.

This clonotype was recorded a few times. The genes are TRBV27 and TRBJ2-3; D is ambiguous. The CDR3 runs 14 residues. The V end lost 5 bases, the J end lost 2 bases, and 11 bases lay between the germline ends. Germline values: CDR1 MNHEY, CDR2 SMNVEV (reference sequence). CDR3 sequence reads: CASSPRRHTDTQYF. The CDR3, as DNA: TGTGCCAGCAGTCCACGCCGCCACACAGATACGCAGTATTTT.

This clonotype was found a few times. The V gene is TRBV12-3 or TRBV12-4, the J gene TRBJ2-1; a possible D gene is TRBD2 (6 bases). V lost 3 bases to trimming and J lost 12 bases, with 12 bases between them. This CDR3 region has 12 residues. This CDR3 reads CASSLGGAGQFF. CDR3 nucleotide sequence: TGTGCCAGCAGTTTGGGAGGAGCGGGGCAGTTCTTC.

This clonotype was counted many times. The V call is TRBV28, the J call TRBJ2-7, with 8 bases matching TRBD2. CDR1 and CDR2 from the germline V gene are MDHEN and SYDVKM. After removal of 1 base from V and 7 bases from J, the junction contained 3 bases not matched to a gene. The CDR3 is 13 amino acids. CDR3 nucleotide sequence: TGTGCCAGCAGTTTATTAGCGGGACAAGAGCAGTACTTC. Amino acid sequence: CASSLLAGQEQYF.

This clonotype was counted a few times. The chain carries TRBV29-1 and TRBJ2-5; 8 bases match TRBD1. Germline V gene data show CDR1 as SQVTM and CDR2 as ANQGSEA. The V and J ends lost 4 bases and 4 bases, in that order; junction bases with no gene match: 11. This CDR3 spans 15 amino acids. Written as DNA, the CDR3 is TGCAGCGTTGTGTCCTACTACGACAGGGGAGAGACCCAGTACTTC. It encodes CSVVSYYDRGETQYF.

The chain carries TRBV27 and TRBJ2-2; the match to TRBD2 covers 15 bases. In germline, CDR1 is MNHEY, CDR2 SMNVEV (reference sequence). CDR3 length equals 17 residues. V lost 6 bases, J lost 3 bases, and 5 bases stayed unmatched. CDR3 coding DNA: TGTGCCAGCAGACAAGGACTAGCGGGAGGGTACACCGGGGAGCTGTTTTTT. Protein product: CASRQGLAGGYTGELFF.

This clonotype appeared many times. The chain recombines TRBV12-3 or TRBV12-4 with TRBJ1-4; 7 bases fit TRBD1. The ends lost 5 bases at V and 5 bases at J; junction bases unmatched: 5. This CDR3 has 14 residues. CDR3 residues: CASSTTGQNEKLFF. The DNA for the CDR3 is TGTGCCAGCAGTACGACAGGGCAGAATGAAAAACTGTTTTTT.

This clonotype was seen a handful of times. This sequence may be a read error, since a much larger clone differs from it by one base. V and J are TRBV12-3 or TRBV12-4 and TRBJ1-6; possible D gene TRBD1, 5 bases. The CDR3 has 15 residues. The CDR3 nucleotides read TGTGCCAGCAGTATCTCCGGGACTGCAATGTCACCCCTCCTCTTT. It translates to CASSISGTAMSPLLF.